The rows below give T cell receptor beta chains drawn from one sample of a study of regulatory T cells in long-lasting Graves disease. TCRdb ran MiXCR on the multiplex PCR reads and lists one entry per CDR3 protein. Of more than 350,000 distinct CDR3 sequences in the sample, about 15% are singletons; the top ten hold roughly 17%. These data were also filed under a second study, of T cells in Graves' hyperthyroidism and ophthalmopathy.

The material sequenced was peripheral blood mononuclear cells (PBMCs), taken at new diagnosis, from a patient treated with antithyroid drugs. These receptor sequences come from a woman aged 25 to 39 with Graves disease. The CDR3 runs from the conserved cysteine through the conserved F or W. The D gene is left open where the match is weak. Expanded clones get a size class; other rows say once, few or many, or leave the size out.

. | TRBJ2-7 | many | TRBV7-9 | TGTGCCAGCAGCTTAGGTGTCGGGAACGAGCAGTACTTC | CASSLGVGNEQYF
TRBD1 | TRBJ1-4 | . | TRBV2 | TGTGCCAGCAGTCCGGACAGGGATGAAAAACTGTTTTTT | CASSPDRDEKLFF
TRBD1 | TRBJ1-1 | many | TRBV30 | TGTGCCTGGGGGGACAGTCTTCTTGCTTTCTTT | CAWGDSLLAFF
. | TRBJ1-6 | many | TRBV3-1 | TGTGCCAGCAGCATTACAGCGGAACATTCACCCCTCCACTTT | CASSITAEHSPLHF
. | TRBJ1-2 | many | TRBV30 | TGTGCCTGGAGGGGTCCGGAAGGTGGCTATGGCTACACCTTC | CAWRGPEGGYGYTF
. | TRBJ1-5 | . | TRBV7-8 | TGTGCCAGCAGCGTCGATAATCAGCCCCAGCATTTT | CASSVDNQPQHF
. | TRBJ2-7 | many | TRBV12-3/TRBV12-4 | TGTGCCAGCAGTTTTGCCCGGGGCTACGAGCAGTACTTC | CASSFARGYEQYF
. | TRBJ2-1 | few | TRBV25-1 | TGTGCCAGCAGCTCTAGCGCGAACTCCTACAATGAGCAGTTCTTC | CASSSSANSYNEQFF
. | TRBJ2-3 | many | TRBV20-1 | TGCAGTGCTAGTACGGCACAGTATTTT | CSASTAQYF
TRBD2 | TRBJ2-1 | many | TRBV13 | TGTGCCAGCAGCTCGCTTCCGGGACTAGCGGGAGGGCAAGAAGGCCGCAACAATGAGCAGTTCTTC | CASSSLPGLAGGQEGRNNEQFF
TRBD2 | TRBJ2-3 | many | TRBV28 | TGTGCCAGCAGTACCGGTCAAGCGGGGGATACGCAGTATTTT | CASSTGQAGDTQYF
TRBD2 | TRBJ2-2 | many | TRBV2 | TGTGCCAGCAGTCGCGGGAGGACCGCGAACACCGGGGAGCTGTTTTTT | CASSRGRTANTGELFF
TRBD2 | TRBJ2-5 | many | TRBV11-2 | TGTGCCAGCAGCCGGTCCGGGACTAGCGGGAGAGCCGCAGAGACCCAGTACTTC | CASSRSGTSGRAAETQYF
. | TRBJ2-5 | . | TRBV28 | TGTGCCAGCAGTTTTCCCTTTGAGGGTGGGCAAGAGACCCAGTACTTC | CASSFPFEGGQETQYF
. | TRBJ1-1 | . | TRBV9 | TGTGCCAGCAGCTTACGAGGGTTAGAACGAACTGAAGCTTTCTTT | CASSLRGLERTEAFF
. | TRBJ1-3 | . | TRBV4-2 | TGTGCCAGCAGCCAAGGTCGGGCGGTGGGAAAGACAGCCACTGACTTT | CASSQGRAVGKTATDF
. | TRBJ2-6 | many | TRBV10-3 | TGTGCCATCAGTACTGGGGCCAACGTCCTGACTTTC | CAISTGANVLTF
. | TRBJ2-7 | many | TRBV20-1 | TGCAGTGCTAGAGGTGAACAGATCCCCTACGAGCAGTACTTC | CSARGEQIPYEQYF
. | TRBJ2-7 | . | TRBV29-1 | TGCAGCGTTTACATGGGATCCTACGAGCAGTACTTC | CSVYMGSYEQYF
. | TRBJ1-2 | . | TRBV24-1 | TGTGCCACCAGTGAGGGGAGGATAGGAGGCTACACCTTC | CATSEGRIGGYTF
. | TRBJ2-3 | many | TRBV20-1 | TGCAGTGCTAGCATTGGTTGGGGGACAGATACGCAGTATTTT | CSASIGWGTDTQYF
TRBD2 | TRBJ2-5 | many | TRBV24-1 | TGTGCCACCAGTGATTCCCAAACCGGGACTAGACAAGAGACCCAGTACTTC | CATSDSQTGTRQETQYF
. | TRBJ1-1 | many | TRBV18 | TGTGCCAGCTCGCCCGTGGAGACAGCCACTGAAGCTTTCTTT | CASSPVETATEAFF
. | TRBJ1-5 | . | TRBV2 | TGTGCCAGCACCTGGGACTACCGAGCAGGCAATCAGCCCCAGCATTTT | CASTWDYRAGNQPQHF
TRBD2 | TRBJ2-3 | few | TRBV24-1 | TGTGCCACCAGTGATGAGGCTAGCGGAGGGGTAGATACGCAGTATTTT | CATSDEASGGVDTQYF
. | TRBJ2-7 | many | TRBV20-1 | TGCAGTGTTGGGTCCGTCTACGAGCAGTACTTC | CSVGSVYEQYF
. | TRBJ1-5 | many | TRBV20-1 | TGCAGTGCCAGCGACACCTCTAGCAATCAGCCCCAGCATTTT | CSASDTSSNQPQHF
TRBD1 | TRBJ2-7 | . | TRBV20-1 | TGCAGTGCTAGTAAGGGGACAGGGGGATCCTACGAGCAGTACTTC | CSASKGTGGSYEQYF
TRBD1 | TRBJ2-2 | . | TRBV7-9 | TGTGCCAGCACCCGAGCGGGTGGGCAGGGGGCGCCCGGGGAGCTGTTTTTT | CASTRAGGQGAPGELFF
TRBD2 | TRBJ2-4 | few | TRBV20-1 | TGCAGTGCCAGGGGACTAGCGGGAGCTGTGTCCAAAAACATTCAGTACTTC | CSARGLAGAVSKNIQYF
TRBD2 | TRBJ2-1 | once | TRBV11-3 | TGTGCCAGCAGCTTAGACCTAGCGGGAGGGTCGAATGAGCAGTTCTTC | CASSLDLAGGSNEQFF
TRBD1 | TRBJ2-5 | few | TRBV4-1 | TGCGCCAGCAGCCAAGAAAGGACAGGGGCACAAGAGACCCAGTACTTC | CASSQERTGAQETQYF
. | TRBJ1-1 | many | TRBV30 | TGTGCCTGGACCACTGGGGGGCGAGCTTTCTTT | CAWTTGGRAFF
. | TRBJ1-1 | many | TRBV5-6 | TGTGCCAGCAGCTTAGGGGAGGACACTGAAGCTTTCTTT | CASSLGEDTEAFF
TRBD2 | TRBJ2-1 | many | TRBV18 | TGTGCCAGCTCACCGCCGGCTAGCGGCAACAATGAGCAGTTCTTC | CASSPPASGNNEQFF
. | TRBJ1-1 | many | TRBV3-1 | TGTGCCAGCAGCCAAGGGCCACAAGGAGTGACTGAAGCTTTCTTT | CASSQGPQGVTEAFF
TRBD2 | TRBJ2-7 | many | TRBV3-1 | TGTGCCAGCAGCCCCCGGACTAGCTTCTACGAGCAGTACTTC | CASSPRTSFYEQYF
. | TRBJ1-1 | many | TRBV6-1 | TGTGCCACGGGGGAAAGGAACACTGAAGCTTTCTTT | CATGERNTEAFF
. | TRBJ2-2 | many | TRBV30 | TGTGCCTGGAGTATAGAAACCGGGGAGCTGTTTTTT | CAWSIETGELFF
. | TRBJ1-2 | many | TRBV30 | TGTGGCCTCTCTCGGGGCTACACCTTC | CGLSRGYTF
TRBD2 | TRBJ2-3 | few | TRBV5-1 | TGCGCCAGCAGACGGGGTAGCGGGGCAGATACGCAGTATTTT | CASRRGSGADTQYF
. | TRBJ2-3 | few | TRBV27 | TGTGCCAGCAGTTTCGGTAGGGGTATCACAGATACGCAGTATTTT | CASSFGRGITDTQYF